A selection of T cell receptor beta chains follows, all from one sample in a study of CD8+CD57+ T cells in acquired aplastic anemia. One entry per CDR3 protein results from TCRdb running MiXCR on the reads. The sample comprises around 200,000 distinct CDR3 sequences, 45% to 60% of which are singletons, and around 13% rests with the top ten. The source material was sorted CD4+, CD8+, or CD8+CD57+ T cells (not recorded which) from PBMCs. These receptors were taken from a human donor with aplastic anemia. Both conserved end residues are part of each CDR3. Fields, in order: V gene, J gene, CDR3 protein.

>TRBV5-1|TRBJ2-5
CASSLEGQGAGETQYF
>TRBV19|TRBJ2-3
CASSIGISPGTDTQYF
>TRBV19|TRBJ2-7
CASQQGRGSSYEQYF
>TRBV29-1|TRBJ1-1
CSVVARWNTEAFF
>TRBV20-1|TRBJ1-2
CSARDTGDRGDYGYTF
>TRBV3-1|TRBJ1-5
CASSPTGLNQPQHF
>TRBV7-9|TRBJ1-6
CASTPGTDNSPLHF
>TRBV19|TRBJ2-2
CASNRVGRWTGELFF
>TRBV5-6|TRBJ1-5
CASSLQGESQHF
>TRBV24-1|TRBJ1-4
CACYRGRLFF
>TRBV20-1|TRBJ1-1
CSAGWQQNTEAFF
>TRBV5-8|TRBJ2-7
CASSFSGGSVYEQYF
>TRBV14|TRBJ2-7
CASGGDEQYF
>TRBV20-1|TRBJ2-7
CSARDQGIDQYF
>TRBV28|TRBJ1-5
CASSFLGGNQPQHF
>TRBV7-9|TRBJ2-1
CASSLASQNYNEQFF
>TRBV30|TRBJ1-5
CAWSQRTGHQPQHF
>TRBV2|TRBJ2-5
CASTEHKSKETQYF
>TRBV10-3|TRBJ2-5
CAISDPVGLAGASSKETQYF
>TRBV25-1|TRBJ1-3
CASSASSGQGDGNTIYF
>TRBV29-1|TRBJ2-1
CSVEEASGTSYNEQFF
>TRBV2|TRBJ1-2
CASSVWTGYGYTF
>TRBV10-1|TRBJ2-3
CASSGAGVGEDTQYF
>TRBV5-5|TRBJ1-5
CASARDREESQPQHF
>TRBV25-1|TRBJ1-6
CASTERGLYNSPLHF
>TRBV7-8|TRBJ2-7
CASSFTGQGYYEQYF
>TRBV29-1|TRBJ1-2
CSVEIGTGNGYTF
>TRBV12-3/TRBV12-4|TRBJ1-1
CASSLEIFGPGRTEASF
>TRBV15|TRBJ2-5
CATSKRGGSETQYF
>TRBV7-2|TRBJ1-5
CASSTGQGSNQPQHF
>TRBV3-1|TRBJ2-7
CASSQDPGRSYEQYF
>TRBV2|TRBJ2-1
CASSDGLAGWNEQFF
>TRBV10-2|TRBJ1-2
CASSEYESYTF
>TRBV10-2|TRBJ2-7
CASSTGAAEQYF
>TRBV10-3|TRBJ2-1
CAINGGTSGRNEQFF
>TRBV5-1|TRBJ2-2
CASSLRQNTGELFF
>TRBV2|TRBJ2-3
CASSLAISTDTQYF
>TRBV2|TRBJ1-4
CASSWTGYNEKLFF
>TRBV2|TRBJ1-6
CASSERGWGENSPLHF
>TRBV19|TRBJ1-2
CASSDPPGQNYGYTF
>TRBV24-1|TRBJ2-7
CATSDGYEQYF
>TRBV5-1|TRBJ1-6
CASSLDFPGSSYNSPLHF
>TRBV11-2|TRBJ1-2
CASSLGAGLTGYTF
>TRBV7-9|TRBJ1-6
CASSSLSGSPLHF
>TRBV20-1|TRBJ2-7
CSASPTPSSYEQYF
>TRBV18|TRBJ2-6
CASSHGTSTVGANVLTF